The T cell receptor beta chain described here comes from a study of CD8 T cells in ankylosing spondylitis (dated by TCRdb to between 2016 and 2019). Broadly, across the study: T cell receptor beta repertoires were profiled in healthy donors and ankylosing spondylitis patients so that disease-linked TCR variants could be found. The whole study cohort included under 140 healthy donors and 25 ankylosing spondylitis patients. Peripheral blood samples were taken, and synovial fluid was additionally collected from ankylosing spondylitis patients. The study at large found these results: A CD8+ phenotype was shown by the disease-linked clones, which were found at relatively low frequencies in peripheral blood. Blood from ankylosing spondylitis patients appeared to be characterized by a TCR beta motif made up of several highly homologous amino acid variants. The disease-linked clones were reported to be significantly enriched in matched synovial fluid samples from ankylosing spondylitis patients. Some of the motif variants had been reported before in the synovial fluid and blood of reactive arthritis patients, a finding that suggests common disease-initiation mechanisms.

Sequencing instrument: Illumina HiSeq 2500. TCR beta libraries were prepared by quantitative 5'-RACE with molecular barcodes. The original pipeline was this. A new computational method based on a probabilistic model of VDJ rearrangement was used to identify disease-linked TCR variants. TCRdb itself trimmed the public reads at Q25 with fastp, ran MiXCR and retained productive beta chains. Entries that share a CDR3 protein sequence are merged under the most common genes and DNA. TCRdb, not the authors, supplied the V and J calls. The sample table lists 200,000 to 250,000 distinct CDR3 sequences, over 9.5% of them with a count of one. The top ten clonotypes cover roughly 23% of the sample. This clonotype was observed at least ten times. Its cognate antigen has yet to be identified. At one of its ends the junction is not consistent with the germline gene, which may arise from a read error. This clonotype originated in a male donor with ankylosing spondylitis or in good health (not recorded which). The material sequenced was blood, either unsorted or a sorted T cell fraction (not recorded which).

CDR3 protein: CASRLGGYHNEQFF. The DNA reads TGTGCCAGCAGATTAGGGGGTTACCACAATGAGCAGTTCTTC. The V and J genes are TRBV12-3 or TRBV12-4 and TRBJ2-1; the D region possibly corresponds to TRBD1 (6 bases align). The CDR3 starts with the cysteine, ends with the phenylalanine, and has 14 residues. This entry keeps only the CDR3 DNA: 42 bases, framed from base 1.